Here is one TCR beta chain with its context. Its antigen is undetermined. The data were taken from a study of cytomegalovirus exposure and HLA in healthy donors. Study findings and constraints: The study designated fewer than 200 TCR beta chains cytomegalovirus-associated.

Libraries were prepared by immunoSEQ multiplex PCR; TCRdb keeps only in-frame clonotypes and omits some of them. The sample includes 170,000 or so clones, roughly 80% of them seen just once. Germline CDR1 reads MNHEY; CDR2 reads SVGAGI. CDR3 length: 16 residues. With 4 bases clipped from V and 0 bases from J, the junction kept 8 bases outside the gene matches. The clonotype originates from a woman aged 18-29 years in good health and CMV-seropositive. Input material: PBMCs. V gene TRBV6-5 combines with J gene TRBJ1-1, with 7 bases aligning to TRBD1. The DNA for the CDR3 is TGTGCCAGCAGTTCCAGACAGGGTAATATGAACACTGAAGCTTTCTTT. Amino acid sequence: CASSSRQGNMNTEAFF.